This TCR beta chain was sequenced in a study of preoperative IRX-2 immunotherapy in early breast cancer (dated by TCRdb to about 2019). The intended sense of this specimen's treatment or condition label: preoperative locoregional IRX-2 cytokine immunotherapy. The samples were obtained from a phase Ib study that tested preoperative, locoregional IRX-2 cytokine immunotherapy designed to prime immune responses. Donors were patients with early-stage breast cancer who received IRX-2 before surgery. From the cysteine through the phenylalanine, the CDR3 covers 16 amino acids. CDR3 DNA is the only sequence kept; it has 48 bases, read in frame from the first base. V loses 3 bases at its end and J loses 6 bases; junction bases beyond the gene matches: 11. The library was prepared using the immunoSEQ multiplex PCR assay. Imported from immuneACCESS, the table was reduced by TCRdb to in-frame sequences with V and J called. These copies leave out some clones; in studies compared against another copy, an unresolved V gene accounts for under half, and the cause of the remainder is not known. The sample table contains approximately 98,000 clones; only one count was recorded for about nine tenths of them. The biggest ten clones account for approximately 2% of the sample.

Remarks on this clone: Its antigen has not been determined. The sample holds no much larger clone one base away, and base qualities are not on file.

The source of this sequence is a human donor with breast cancer. Sequences were derived from tumor tissue, sampled after IRX-2 immunotherapy. This chain is built from TRBV7-1 and TRBJ2-7, and TRBD2 matches 10 of the central bases. TRBV7-1 qualifies as an ORF whose function is uncertain. The DNA sequence is given as TGTGCCAGCAGCTCCCACTCTGGAGCGGGAGGGAGCGAGCAGTACTTC. This codes for CASSSHSGAGGSEQYF.